This T cell receptor beta chain was captured in a study of CD8+ T cells in alopecia areata. Study-level information: Treated patients received oral tofacitinib, 5 to 10 mg twice daily. Severity among treated patients was scored by the percentage of scalp area affected. Whole-study results and caveats: The treated group had a single nonresponder, limiting CD8+ expansion-response conclusions. Among the cells sequenced in scalp samples are also the resident alphabeta T cells of normal skin.

RNA, once extracted, was reverse transcribed into cDNA for use as the sequencing template. Data came from immunoSEQ multiplex PCR; TCRdb stores just in-frame clones and leaves some out. The sample yields some 120,000 clones, around 63% seen once. This CDR3 is 13 amino acids long. Per germline, CDR1 SQVTM and CDR2 ANQGSEA. The ends lost 7 bases at V and 4 bases at J; junction bases unmatched: 6. For this clone: What it recognizes is unknown.

The treatment was: oral pan-JAK inhibitor, 5-10 mg twice daily. The origin of this receptor is a human donor with alopecia areata. This specimen consisted of CD4+ T cells sorted from blood, obtained at week 4, from a patient treated with tofacitinib. The chain combines TRBV29-1 with TRBJ2-1; 8 bases are a match to TRBD1. The CDR3 DNA follows: TGCAGCGGGACCGGGACAGGTTACAATGAGCAGTTCTTC. It encodes CSGTGTGYNEQFF.